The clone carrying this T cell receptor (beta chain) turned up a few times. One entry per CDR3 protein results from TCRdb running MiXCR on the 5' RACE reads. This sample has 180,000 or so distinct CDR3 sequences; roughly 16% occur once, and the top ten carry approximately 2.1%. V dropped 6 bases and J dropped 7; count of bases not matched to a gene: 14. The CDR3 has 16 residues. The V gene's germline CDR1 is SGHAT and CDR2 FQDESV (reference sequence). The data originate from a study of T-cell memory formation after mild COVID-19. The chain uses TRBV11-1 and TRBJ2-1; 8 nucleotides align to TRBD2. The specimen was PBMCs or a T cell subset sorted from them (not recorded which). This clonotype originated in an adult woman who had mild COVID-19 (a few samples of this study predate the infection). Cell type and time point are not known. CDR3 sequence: CASSSRREGPANEQFF. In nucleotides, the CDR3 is TGTGCCAGCAGTTCGCGTCGGGAGGGCCCAGCAAATGAGCAGTTCTTC.